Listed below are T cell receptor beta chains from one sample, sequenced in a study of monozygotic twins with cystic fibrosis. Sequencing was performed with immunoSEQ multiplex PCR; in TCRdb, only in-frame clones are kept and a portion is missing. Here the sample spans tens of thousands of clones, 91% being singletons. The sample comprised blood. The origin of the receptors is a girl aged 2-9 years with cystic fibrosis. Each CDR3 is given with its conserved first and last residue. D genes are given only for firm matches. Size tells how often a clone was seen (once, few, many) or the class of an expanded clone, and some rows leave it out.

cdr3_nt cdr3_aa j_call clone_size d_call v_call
TGTGCCAGCAGCATGGGACAGGGATTGGCCCTCCACTTT CASSMGQGLALHF TRBJ1-6 . TRBD1 TRBV7-2
TGTGCCAGCAGTTACGGAAATCAGCAGTACTTC CASSYGNQQYF TRBJ2-7 . . TRBV6-5
TGCAGCGTTGGTCAGGGGTACAATGAGCAGTTCTTC CSVGQGYNEQFF TRBJ2-1 once . TRBV29-1
TGTGCCAGCTCACCAATAGGGGGGGGGCATCAGCCCCAGCATTTT CASSPIGGGHQPQHF TRBJ1-5 . . TRBV18
TGTGCCAGCAGTGAACCAGCGGGACCCACAGATACGCAGTATTTT CASSEPAGPTDTQYF TRBJ2-3 . TRBD2 TRBV25-1
TGTGCCACCGAGACAGGGATCTCCTACGAGCAGTACTTC CATETGISYEQYF TRBJ2-7 . TRBD1 TRBV10-3
TGTGCCAGCCACACCGGACAGGGGGCGAACCTAGCCAAAAACATTCAGTACTTC CASHTGQGANLAKNIQYF TRBJ2-4 . TRBD1 TRBV2
TGTGCCACCAGCAGAGATGGAGGGGCTGCTAATGAAAAACTGTTTTTT CATSRDGGAANEKLFF TRBJ1-4 . . TRBV15
TGTGCCAGCTCACCATCCTTAACAGATACGCAGTATTTT CASSPSLTDTQYF TRBJ2-3 . . TRBV18
TGTGCCAGCAGTCCTAGAATCCGGGTTACTCACTCCTACGAGCAGTACTTC CASSPRIRVTHSYEQYF TRBJ2-7 . . TRBV27
TGTGCTAGTGGTTTGTGGGGGGACACTGAAGCTTTCTTT CASGLWGDTEAFF TRBJ1-1 . . TRBV12-5
TGTGCCAGCAGCTTAGTGGAGGGTAGTGAGCAGTTCTTC CASSLVEGSEQFF TRBJ2-1 . . TRBV7-2
TGTGCCTGGAGGACAGGGGGGTACAACTACTACTTC CAWRTGGYNYYF TRBJ2-7 . TRBD1 TRBV30
TGTGCCAGCTCACTGGCAGGGAGCACAGATACGCAGTATTTT CASSLAGSTDTQYF TRBJ2-3 . . TRBV18
TGCGCCAGCAGCTTTCAGGACTTGAACACTGAAGCTTTCTTT CASSFQDLNTEAFF TRBJ1-1 . . TRBV5-1
TGCGCCAGCAGTCAATACGGATCGAATTACAATGAGCAGTTCTTC CASSQYGSNYNEQFF TRBJ2-1 . . TRBV5-1
TGTGCCACTTCCCTGGGCAGGACGAACTATGGCTACACCTTC CATSLGRTNYGYTF TRBJ1-2 . . TRBV15
TGTGCCTGGAGTTTGTCTTGGGAGCAGTACTTC CAWSLSWEQYF TRBJ2-7 . . TRBV30
TGTGCCAGCAGCTTAGACGCAGGGGCGAATGAAAAACTGTTTTTT CASSLDAGANEKLFF TRBJ1-4 . . TRBV7-8
TGTGCCAGCAGCCAAGCAAGACAGGGGTTCAGCGGCTACACCTTC CASSQARQGFSGYTF TRBJ1-2 . TRBD1 TRBV14